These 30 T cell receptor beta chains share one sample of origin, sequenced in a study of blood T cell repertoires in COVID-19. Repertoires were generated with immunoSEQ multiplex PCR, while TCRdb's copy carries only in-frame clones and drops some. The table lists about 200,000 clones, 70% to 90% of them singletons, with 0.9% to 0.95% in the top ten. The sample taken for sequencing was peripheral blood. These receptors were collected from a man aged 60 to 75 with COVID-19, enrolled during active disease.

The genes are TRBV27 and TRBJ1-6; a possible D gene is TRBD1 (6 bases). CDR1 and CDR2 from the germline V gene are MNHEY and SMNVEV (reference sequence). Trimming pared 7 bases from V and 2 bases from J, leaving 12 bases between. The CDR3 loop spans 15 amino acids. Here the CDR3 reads CASKLGGTYNSPLHF. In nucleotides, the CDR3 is TGTGCCAGCAAATTAGGGGGAACCTATAATTCACCCCTCCACTTT.

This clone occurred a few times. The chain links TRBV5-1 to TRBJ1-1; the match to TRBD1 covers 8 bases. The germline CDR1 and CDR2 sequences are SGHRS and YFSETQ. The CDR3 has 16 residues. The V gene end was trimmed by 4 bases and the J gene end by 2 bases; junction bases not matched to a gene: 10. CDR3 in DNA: TGCGCCAGCAGCCTCTACTCCGGGACAGGCAACACTGAAGCTTTCTTT. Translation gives CASSLYSGTGNTEAFF.

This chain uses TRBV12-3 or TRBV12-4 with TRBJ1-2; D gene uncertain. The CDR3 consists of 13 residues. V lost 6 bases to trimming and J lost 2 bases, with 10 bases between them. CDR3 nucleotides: TGTGCCAGCAGCTTTACAGAGAACTATGGCTACACCTTC. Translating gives CASSFTENYGYTF.

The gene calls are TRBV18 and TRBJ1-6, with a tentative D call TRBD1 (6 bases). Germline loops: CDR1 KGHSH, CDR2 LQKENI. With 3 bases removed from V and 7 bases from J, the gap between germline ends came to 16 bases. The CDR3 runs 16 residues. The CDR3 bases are TGTGCCAGCTCACCCCGGGACAAAGGACCAAATTCACCCCTCCACTTT. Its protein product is CASSPRDKGPNSPLHF.

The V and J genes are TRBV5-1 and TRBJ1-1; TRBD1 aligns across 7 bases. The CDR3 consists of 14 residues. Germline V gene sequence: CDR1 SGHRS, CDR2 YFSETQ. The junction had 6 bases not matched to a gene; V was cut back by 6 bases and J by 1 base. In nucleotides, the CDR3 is TGCGCCAGCACCTCGGGACAGACGAACACTGAAGCTTTCTTT. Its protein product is CASTSGQTNTEAFF.

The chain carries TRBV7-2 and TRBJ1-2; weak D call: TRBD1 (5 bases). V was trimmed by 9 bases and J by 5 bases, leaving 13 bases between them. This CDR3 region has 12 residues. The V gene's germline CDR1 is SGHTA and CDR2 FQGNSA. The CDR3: CASLQGKYGYTF. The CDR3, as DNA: TGTGCCAGTCTCCAGGGCAAGTATGGCTACACCTTC.

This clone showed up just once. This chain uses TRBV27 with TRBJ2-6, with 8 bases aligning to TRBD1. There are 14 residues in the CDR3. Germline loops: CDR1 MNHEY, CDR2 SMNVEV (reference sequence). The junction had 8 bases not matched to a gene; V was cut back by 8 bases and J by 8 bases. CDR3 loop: CASRQGTRTNVLTF. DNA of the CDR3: TGTGCCAGCCGACAGGGGACGAGAACCAACGTCCTGACTTTC.

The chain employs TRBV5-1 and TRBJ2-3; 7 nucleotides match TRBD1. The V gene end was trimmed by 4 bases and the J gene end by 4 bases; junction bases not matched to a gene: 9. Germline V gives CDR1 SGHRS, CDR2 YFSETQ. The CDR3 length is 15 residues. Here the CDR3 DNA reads TGCGCCAGCAGCCGTACAGGGGATAGGGCAGATACGCAGTATTTT. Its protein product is CASSRTGDRADTQYF.

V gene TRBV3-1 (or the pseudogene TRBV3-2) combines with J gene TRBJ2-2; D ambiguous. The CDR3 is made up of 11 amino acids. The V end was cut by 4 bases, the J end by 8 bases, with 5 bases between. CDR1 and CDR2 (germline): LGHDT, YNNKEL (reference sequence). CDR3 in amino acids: CASSRVGELFF. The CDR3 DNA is TGTGCCAGCAGCCGCGTGGGGGAGCTGTTTTTT.

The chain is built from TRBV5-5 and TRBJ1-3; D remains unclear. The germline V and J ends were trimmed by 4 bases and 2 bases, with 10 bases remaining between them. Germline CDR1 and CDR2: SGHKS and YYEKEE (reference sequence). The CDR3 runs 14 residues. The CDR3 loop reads CASSGQDTGNTIYF. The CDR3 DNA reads TGTGCCAGCAGCGGTCAAGACACTGGAAACACCATATATTTT. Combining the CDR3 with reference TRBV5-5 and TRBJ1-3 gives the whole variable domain DAGVTQSPTHLIKTRGQQVTLRCSPISGHKSVSWYQQVLGQGPQFIFQYYEKEERGRGNFPDRFSARQFPNYSSELNVNALLLGDSALYLCASSGQDTGNTIYFGEGSWLTVV.

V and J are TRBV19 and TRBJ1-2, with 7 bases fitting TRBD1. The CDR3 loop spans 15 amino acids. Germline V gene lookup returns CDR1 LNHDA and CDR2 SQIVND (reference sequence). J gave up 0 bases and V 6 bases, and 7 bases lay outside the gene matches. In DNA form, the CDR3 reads TGTGCCAGTAGGCGCCGGGACAGCACTAACTATGGCTACACCTTC. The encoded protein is CASRRRDSTNYGYTF.

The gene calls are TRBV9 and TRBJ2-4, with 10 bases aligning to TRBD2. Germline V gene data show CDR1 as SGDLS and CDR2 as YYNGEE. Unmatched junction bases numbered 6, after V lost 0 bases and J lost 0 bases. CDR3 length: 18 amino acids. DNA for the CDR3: TGTGCCAGCAGCGTAGAAGCGGGAGGGCCTGTAGCCAAAAACATTCAGTACTTC. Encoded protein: CASSVEAGGPVAKNIQYF.

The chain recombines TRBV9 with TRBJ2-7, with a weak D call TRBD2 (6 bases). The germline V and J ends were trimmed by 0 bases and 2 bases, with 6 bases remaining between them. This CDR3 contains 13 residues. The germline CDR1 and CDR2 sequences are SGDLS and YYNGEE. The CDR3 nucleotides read TGTGCCAGCAGCGTAGCGGGAGCCTACGAGCAGTACTTC. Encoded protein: CASSVAGAYEQYF. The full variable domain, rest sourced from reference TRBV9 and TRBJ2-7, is DSGVTQTPKHLITATGQRVTLRCSPRSGDLSVYWYQQSLDQGLQFLIQYYNGEERAKGNILERFSAQQFPDLHSELNLSSLELGDSALYFCASSVAGAYEQYFGPGTRLTVT.

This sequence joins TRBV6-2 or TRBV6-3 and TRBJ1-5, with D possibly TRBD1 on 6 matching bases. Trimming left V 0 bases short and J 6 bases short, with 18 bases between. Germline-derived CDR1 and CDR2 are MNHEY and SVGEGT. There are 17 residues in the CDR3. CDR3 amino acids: CASSYSRGKGHGQPQHF. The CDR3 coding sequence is TGTGCCAGCAGTTACTCGAGGGGGAAGGGTCATGGTCAGCCCCAGCATTTT.

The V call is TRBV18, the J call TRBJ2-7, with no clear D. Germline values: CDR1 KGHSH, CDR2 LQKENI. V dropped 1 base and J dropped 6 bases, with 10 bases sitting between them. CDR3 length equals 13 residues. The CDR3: CASSPRATGEQYF. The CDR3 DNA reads TGTGCCAGCTCACCACGGGCTACTGGCGAGCAGTACTTC.

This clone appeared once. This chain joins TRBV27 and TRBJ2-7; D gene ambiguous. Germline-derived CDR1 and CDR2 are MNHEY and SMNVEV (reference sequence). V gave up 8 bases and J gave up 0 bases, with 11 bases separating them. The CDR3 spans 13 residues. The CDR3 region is CASGEAYSYEQYF. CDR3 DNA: TGTGCCAGCGGTGAGGCGTACTCCTACGAGCAGTACTTC.

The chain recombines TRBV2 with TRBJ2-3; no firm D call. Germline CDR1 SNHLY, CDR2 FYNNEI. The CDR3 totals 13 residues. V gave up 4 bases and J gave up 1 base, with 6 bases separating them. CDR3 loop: CASSGLRTDTQYF. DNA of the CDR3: TGTGCCAGCAGTGGACTGCGCACAGATACGCAGTATTTT.

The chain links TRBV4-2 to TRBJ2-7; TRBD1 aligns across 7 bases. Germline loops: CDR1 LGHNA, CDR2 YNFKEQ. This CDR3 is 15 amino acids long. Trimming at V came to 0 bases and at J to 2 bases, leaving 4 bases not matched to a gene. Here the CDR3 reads CASSQDEQGTYEQYF. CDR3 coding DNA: TGTGCCAGCAGCCAAGATGAACAGGGGACCTACGAGCAGTACTTC.

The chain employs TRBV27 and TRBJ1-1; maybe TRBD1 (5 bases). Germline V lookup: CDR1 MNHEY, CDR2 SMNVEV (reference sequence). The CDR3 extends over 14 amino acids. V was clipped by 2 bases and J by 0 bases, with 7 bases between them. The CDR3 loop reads CASSLGAVNTEAFF. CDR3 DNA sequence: TGTGCCAGCAGTTTAGGGGCAGTGAACACTGAAGCTTTCTTT.

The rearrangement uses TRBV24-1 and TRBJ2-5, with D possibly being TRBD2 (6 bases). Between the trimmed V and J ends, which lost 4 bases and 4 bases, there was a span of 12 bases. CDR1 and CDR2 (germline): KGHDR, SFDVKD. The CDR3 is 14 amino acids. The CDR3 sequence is CATSDRRGGETQYF. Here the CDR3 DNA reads TGTGCCACCAGTGACAGACGGGGAGGAGAGACCCAGTACTTC.

This CDR3 is CASSPYQETQYF. CDR3 coding DNA: TGTGCCAGCAGCCCGTACCAAGAGACCCAGTACTTC. The rearrangement links TRBV7-2 to TRBJ2-5; D unclear. Germline CDR1 reads SGHTA; CDR2 reads FQGNSA. The CDR3 has 12 residues. The germline V and J ends were trimmed by 5 bases and 0 bases, with 4 bases remaining between them.

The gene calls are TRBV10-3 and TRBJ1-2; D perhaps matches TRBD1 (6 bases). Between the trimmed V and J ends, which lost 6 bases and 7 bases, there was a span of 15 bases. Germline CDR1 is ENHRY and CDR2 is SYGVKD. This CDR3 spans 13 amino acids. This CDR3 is CAIRLDRSGGYTF. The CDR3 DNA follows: TGTGCCATCAGATTAGACAGGTCCGGTGGCTACACCTTC.

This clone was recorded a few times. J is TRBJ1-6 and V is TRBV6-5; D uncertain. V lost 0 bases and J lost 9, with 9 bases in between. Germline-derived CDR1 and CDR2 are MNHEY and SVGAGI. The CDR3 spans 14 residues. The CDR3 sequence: CASSYSGAVSPLHF. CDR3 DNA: TGTGCCAGCAGTTACTCGGGAGCGGTTTCACCCCTCCACTTT.

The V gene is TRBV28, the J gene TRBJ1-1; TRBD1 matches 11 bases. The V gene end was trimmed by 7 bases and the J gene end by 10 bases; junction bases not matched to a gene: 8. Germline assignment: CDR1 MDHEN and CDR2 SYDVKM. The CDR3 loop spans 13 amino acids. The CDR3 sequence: CASKKSGTGGAFF. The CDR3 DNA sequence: TGTGCCAGCAAAAAATCCGGGACAGGGGGAGCTTTCTTT.

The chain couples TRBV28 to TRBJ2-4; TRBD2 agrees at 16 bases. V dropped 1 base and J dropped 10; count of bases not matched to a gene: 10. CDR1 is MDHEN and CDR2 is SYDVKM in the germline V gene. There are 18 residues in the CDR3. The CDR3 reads CASSLSTEGLAGGRIQYF. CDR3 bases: TGTGCCAGCAGTTTATCAACCGAGGGACTAGCGGGAGGGAGGATTCAGTACTTC.

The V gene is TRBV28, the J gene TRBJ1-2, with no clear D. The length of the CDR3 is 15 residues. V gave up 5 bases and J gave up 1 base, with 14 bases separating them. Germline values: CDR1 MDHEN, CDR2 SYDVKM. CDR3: CASSEEGYHNYGYTF. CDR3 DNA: TGTGCCAGCAGTGAGGAGGGCTATCATAACTATGGCTACACCTTC.

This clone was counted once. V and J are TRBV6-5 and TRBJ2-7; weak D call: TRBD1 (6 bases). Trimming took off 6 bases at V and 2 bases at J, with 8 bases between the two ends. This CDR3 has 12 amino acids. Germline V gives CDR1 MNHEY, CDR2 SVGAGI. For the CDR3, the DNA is TGTGCCAGCAGGCAGGGGACCTACGAGCAGTACTTC. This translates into CASRQGTYEQYF.

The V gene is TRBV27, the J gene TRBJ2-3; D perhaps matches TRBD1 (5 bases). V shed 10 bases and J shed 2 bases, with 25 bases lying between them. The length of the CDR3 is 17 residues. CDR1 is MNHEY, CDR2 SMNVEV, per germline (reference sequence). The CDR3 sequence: CATRKWGPSGPTDTQYF. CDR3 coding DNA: TGTGCCACCAGAAAGTGGGGCCCCTCGGGCCCCACAGATACGCAGTATTTT.

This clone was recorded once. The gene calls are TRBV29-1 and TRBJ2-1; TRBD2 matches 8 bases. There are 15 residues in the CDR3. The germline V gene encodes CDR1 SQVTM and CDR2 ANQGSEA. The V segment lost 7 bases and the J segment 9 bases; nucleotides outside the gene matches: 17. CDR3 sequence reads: CSGWGGLSGRGEQFF. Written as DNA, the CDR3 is TGCAGCGGCTGGGGGGGCCTAAGCGGGAGAGGTGAGCAGTTCTTC.

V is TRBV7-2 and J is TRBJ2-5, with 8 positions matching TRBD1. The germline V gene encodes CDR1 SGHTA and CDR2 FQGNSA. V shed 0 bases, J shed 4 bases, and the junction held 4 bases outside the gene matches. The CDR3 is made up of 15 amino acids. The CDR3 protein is CASSLAQGGGETQYF. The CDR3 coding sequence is TGTGCCAGCAGCTTAGCACAGGGGGGAGGAGAGACCCAGTACTTC.